The 13 T cell receptor beta chains given below trace back to one sample, sequenced in a study of cytomegalovirus exposure and HLA in healthy donors. The PCR employed 60 Vbeta primers together with 13 Jbeta primers. Assay used: immunoSEQ multiplex PCR; TCRdb lists only in-frame clones, some missing. Among some 190,000 clones listed, over 70% were seen once. The sequenced sample consisted of PBMCs. The receptors were gathered from a woman aged 18-30 years in good health and CMV-seronegative.

V and J are TRBV2 and TRBJ1-1; D is unresolved. Germline V CDR1 and CDR2: SNHLY, FYNNEI. V lost 10 bases to trimming and J lost 0 bases, with 12 bases between them. The CDR3 is 13 residues long. This CDR3 is CATLSQMNTEAFF. The CDR3 region has the DNA TGTGCCACCCTCTCTCAGATGAACACTGAAGCTTTCTTT.

This clone was seen more than once but under ten times. The chain has TRBV5-8 and TRBJ1-1, with D possibly TRBD1 on 5 matching bases. The length of the CDR3 is 13 residues. The germline V gene encodes CDR1 SGHTS and CDR2 YDEGEE. Between the trimmed V and J ends, which lost 6 bases and 4 bases, there was a span of 13 bases. DNA for the CDR3: TGTGCCAGCACCTTTGGACAATCCACTGAAGCTTTCTTT. Translation gives CASTFGQSTEAFF.

The chain uses TRBV2 and TRBJ2-6; D is ambiguous. The CDR3 runs 14 residues. V gave up 4 bases and J gave up 0 bases, with 4 bases separating them. Germline CDR1 SNHLY, CDR2 FYNNEI. CDR3 region: CASSASSGANVLTF. In DNA form, the CDR3 reads TGTGCCAGCAGTGCTTCCTCTGGGGCCAACGTCCTGACTTTC.

V usage is TRBV5-1 and J usage is TRBJ2-7, with a tentative D call TRBD2 (5 bases). CDR1 and CDR2 from the germline V gene are SGHRS and YFSETQ. Trimming removed 3 bases at V and 3 bases at J, with 10 bases between. This CDR3 region has 13 residues. The DNA of the CDR3 is TGCGCCAGCAGCTGGGAGCGGTACTACGAGCAGTACTTC. Encoded protein: CASSWERYYEQYF.

The gene calls are TRBV5-1 and TRBJ2-5; no firm D call. The end of the DNA is better explained by TRBJ2-7, so the J call may be wrong. CDR1 is SGHRS and CDR2 is YFSETQ in the germline V gene. This CDR3 region has 12 residues. The CDR3 bases are TGCGCCAGCAGGGGCAGATCCTACGAGCAGTACTTC. Amino acids: CASRGRSYEQYF.

The rearrangement links TRBV4-2 to TRBJ2-5; the match to TRBD1 covers 7 bases. This CDR3 is built from 16 residues. The V segment lost 4 bases and the J segment 5 bases; nucleotides outside the gene matches: 13. Per the germline V gene, CDR1 is LGHNA and CDR2 is YNFKEQ. The CDR3 here is CASSRGGDRVGETQYF. CDR3 nucleotides: TGTGCCAGCAGCCGAGGAGGCGACAGGGTTGGGGAGACCCAGTACTTC.

The chain recombines TRBV6-1 with TRBJ1-1; D perhaps matches TRBD1 (5 bases). Between the trimmed V and J ends, which lost 6 bases and 6 bases, there was a span of 14 bases. Germline CDR1 reads MNHNS; CDR2 reads SASEGT. CDR3 length: 13 amino acids. CDR3 amino acids: CASRFRELAEAFF. The DNA for the CDR3 is TGTGCCAGCAGGTTCAGGGAACTCGCTGAAGCTTTCTTT.

This sequence joins TRBV7-9 and TRBJ1-5; 8 bases line up with TRBD1. Germline V gene data show CDR1 as SEHNR and CDR2 as FQNEAQ (reference sequence). V shed 1 base and J 7 bases; nucleotides not matched to a gene: 9. CDR3 size: 16 residues. The CDR3 sequence: CASSLVSGQGNQPQHF. Written as DNA, the CDR3 is TGTGCCAGCAGCTTAGTTAGCGGACAGGGTAACCAGCCCCAGCATTTT.

The CDR3 reads CASRGLASYEQYF. For the CDR3, the DNA is TGTGCCAGCAGGGGGCTCGCCTCCTACGAGCAGTACTTC. The chain combines TRBV28 with TRBJ2-7, with D perhaps TRBD1 (5 bases). V was pared by 6 bases and J by 0 bases, with 9 bases between. This CDR3 contains 13 residues. CDR1 and CDR2 from the germline V gene are MDHEN and SYDVKM.

The CDR3, as DNA: TGTGCCAGCAGCCCCAGGGTTCTGGCAGGGTCGGATACGCAGTATTTT. Encoded protein: CASSPRVLAGSDTQYF. This rearrangement joins TRBV14 to TRBJ2-3; tentatively, D is TRBD1 (5 bases). V gave up 4 bases and J gave up 6 bases, with 20 bases separating them. The germline gives CDR1 SGHDN, CDR2 FVKESK. This CDR3 contains 16 residues.

The chain carries TRBV5-4 and TRBJ1-2, with D hard to call. The CDR3 consists of 15 residues. Trimming removed 0 bases at V and 4 bases at J, with 13 bases between. The germline gives CDR1 SGHNT, CDR2 YYREEE (reference sequence). The CDR3 DNA is TGTGCCAGCAGCTTGGAGCCCCCTGTTGGCTATGGCTACACCTTC. Its protein product is CASSLEPPVGYGYTF.

The rearrangement joins TRBV30 to TRBJ2-1, with D uncertain. The germline CDR1 and CDR2 sequences are GTSNPN and SVGIG (reference sequence). This CDR3 has 13 amino acids. Trimming cost V 0 bases and J 5 bases, with 8 bases left between them. CDR3 nucleotide sequence: TGTGCCTGGAGTGTAGCAGGAAACAATGAGCAGTTCTTC. As protein: CAWSVAGNNEQFF. The full variable domain, completed using reference TRBV30 and TRBJ2-1, is SQTIHQWPATLVQPVGSPLSLECTVEGTSNPNLYWYRQAAGRGLQLLFYSVGIGQISSEVPQNLSASRPQDRQFILSSKKLLLSDSGFYLCAWSVAGNNEQFFGPGTRLTVL.

The chain recombines TRBV5-1 with TRBJ2-6; D is perhaps TRBD1 (5 bases). The germline V gene has CDR1 SGHRS and CDR2 YFSETQ. CDR3 length: 15 residues. V lost 0 bases, J lost 4 bases, and 8 bases lay in between. The CDR3 nucleotides are TGCGCCAGCAGCTTGGACAGGACCGGGGCCAACGTCCTGACTTTC. This translates into CASSLDRTGANVLTF. Based on the CDR3 plus reference TRBV5-1 and TRBJ2-6, the full variable domain is KAGVTQTPRYLIKTRGQQVTLSCSPISGHRSVSWYQQTPGQGLQFLFEYFSETQRNKGNFPGRFSGRQFSNSRSEMNVSTLELGDSALYLCASSLDRTGANVLTFGAGSRLTVL.